The text below deals with one T cell receptor (beta chain). Its antigen is unknown. No base-level quality is on record; no much larger clone is a single base apart. The sample is drawn from a study of CD8 T cells in ankylosing spondylitis (dated by TCRdb to about 2017). Turning to the overall study: The study set out to find disease-linked TCR variants by profiling T cell receptor beta repertoires in ankylosing spondylitis patients and healthy donors. The full study cohort comprised 25 ankylosing spondylitis patients and about a hundred healthy donors. Peripheral blood was sampled, and synovial fluid was also collected from ankylosing spondylitis patients. Results and caveats for the whole study, not just this receptor: Blood from ankylosing spondylitis patients appeared to be characterized by a TCR beta motif made up of under ten highly homologous amino acid variants. A CD8+ phenotype was shown by the disease-linked clones, which were found at relatively low frequencies in peripheral blood. Some motif variants were previously reported in synovial fluid and blood of reactive arthritis patients, suggesting common disease-initiation mechanisms. The disease-linked clones were reported as significantly enriched in matched synovial fluid samples from ankylosing spondylitis patients.

Trimming leaves V shorter by 3 bases and J shorter by 7 bases, with the junction holding 4 bases beyond the gene matches. The CDR3 runs 14 amino acids, cysteine and phenylalanine included. Here the CDR3 DNA is all that survives: 42 bases in frame from base 1. Reading the germline V gene (reference sequence) gives CDR1 PRHDT and CDR2 FYEKMQ. The sequencer was an Illumina HiSeq 2500. Quantitative 5'-RACE with molecular barcodes was the method used to prepare the TCR beta libraries. Per the source publication's procedure: Disease-linked TCR variants were identified with a new computational method built on a probabilistic model of VDJ rearrangement. TCRdb reprocessing: public reads trimmed at Q25 with fastp, clones called with MiXCR, in-frame beta chains kept. Records with the same CDR3 protein are collapsed into one entry carrying the most frequent genes and DNA. These V and J calls originate from TCRdb's pipeline instead of the authors' own analysis. The table for this sample lists more than 600,000 distinct CDR3 sequences; roughly 20% of them were counted only once. Of the sample, 19% is held by the ten largest clones.

This chain is built from TRBV13 and TRBJ1-2; a stretch of 11 junction bases matches TRBD1. The sample was blood, either unsorted or a sorted T cell fraction (not recorded which). The clonotype was recovered from a male donor with ankylosing spondylitis. The nucleotides read TGTGCCAGCAGCTTCCGGACAGGGGGCTTTGGCTACACCTTC. This sequence encodes CASSFRTGGFGYTF.